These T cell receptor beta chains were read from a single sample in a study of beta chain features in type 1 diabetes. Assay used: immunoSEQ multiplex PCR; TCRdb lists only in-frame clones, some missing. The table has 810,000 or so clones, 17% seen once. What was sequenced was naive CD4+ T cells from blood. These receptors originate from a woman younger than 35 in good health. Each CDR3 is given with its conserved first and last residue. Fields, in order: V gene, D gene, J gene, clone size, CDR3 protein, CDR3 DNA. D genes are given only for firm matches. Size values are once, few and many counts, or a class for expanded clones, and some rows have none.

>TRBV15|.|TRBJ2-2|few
CATSDVPGRLLTGELFF
TGTGCCACCAGCGATGTGCCGGGACGGTTACTAACCGGGGAGCTGTTTTTT
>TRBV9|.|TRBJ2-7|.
CASSVRAGNHYEQYF
TGTGCCAGCAGCGTACGGGCAGGGAACCACTACGAGCAGTACTTC
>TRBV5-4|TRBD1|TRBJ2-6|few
CASRSNPGQGSSGANVLTF
TGTGCCAGCAGATCCAACCCCGGACAGGGAAGCTCTGGGGCCAACGTCCTGACTTTC
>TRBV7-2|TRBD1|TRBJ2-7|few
CASSLTRTGSYEQYF
TGTGCCAGCAGCTTAACCCGGACAGGCTCCTACGAGCAGTACTTC
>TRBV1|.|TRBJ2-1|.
CTSSQTTAGEWDNEQFF
TGCACCAGCAGCCAAACCACAGCGGGAGAATGGGACAATGAGCAGTTCTTC
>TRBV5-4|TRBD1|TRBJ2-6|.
CASRSPIPGQGAVGANVLTF
TGTGCCAGCAGATCCCCGATACCGGGACAGGGGGCCGTTGGGGCCAACGTCCTGACTTTC
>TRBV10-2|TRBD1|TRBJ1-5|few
CATQGARSQPQHF
TGCGCCACACAGGGGGCGCGAAGTCAGCCCCAGCATTTT
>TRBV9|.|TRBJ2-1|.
CASSVGTPLVGNEQFF
TGTGCCAGCAGCGTAGGGACTCCTCTAGTAGGCAATGAGCAGTTCTTC
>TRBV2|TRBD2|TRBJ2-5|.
CASSGLVFETQYF
TGTGCCAGCAGCGGACTAGTTTTCGAGACCCAGTACTTC
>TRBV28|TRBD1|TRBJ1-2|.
CASSLTGTGAFGYTF
TGTGCCAGCAGTCTCACCGGGACAGGGGCTTTTGGCTACACCTTC